Given below is one T cell receptor (beta chain) in context. As yet, its antigen is unknown. The data stem from a study of vaccination and CD4 T cells after COVID-19. Cultured CD4+ T cell DNA underwent sequencing with the Oncomine TCR Beta short-read assay. One entry per CDR3 protein results from TCRdb running MiXCR on the PCR reads. The sample has about 26,000 distinct CDR3 sequences, roughly 42% seen once. Indicated treatment: 10-day PBMC culture with coronavirus spike peptide pools or control peptides (ViraFEST assay). The ends lost 3 bases at V and 2 bases at J; junction bases unmatched: 5. This CDR3 region has 15 residues.

The chain couples TRBV12-3 or TRBV12-4 to TRBJ2-5; 8 nucleotides match TRBD1. Material: CD4+ T cells from blood, cultured in vitro. The sequence derives from a human donor who had recovered from COVID-19. CDR3 sequence (DNA): TGTGCCAGCAGTTTCCTGACAGGGGCTCAAGAGACCCAGTACTTC. Its protein product is CASSFLTGAQETQYF.